The source of this T cell receptor (beta chain) is a study of blood T cell repertoires in COVID-19. About the research overall: Some COVID-19 samples were acute and others convalescent; all came from the United States, Italy and Spain. PBMCs, B-cell-depleted T cells, or T cells were the source of the cDNA or gDNA that made up the material.

From germline, CDR1 is MNHEY and CDR2 SVGEGT. V lost 5 bases to trimming and J lost 4 bases, with 17 bases between them. The CDR3 is 15 residues long. In the source study's methods: Amplifying reference gene primers gave estimates of nucleated cell counts. Produced via immunoSEQ multiplex PCR; TCRdb's table is partial and in-frame only. V, J and clone size were drawn from that table, and D and trimming were deduced from the DNA. The data show 190,000 or so clones, 70% to 90% seen once. The TCR was taken from a man aged 35-49 years with active or convalescent COVID-19. The chain joins TRBV6-2 or TRBV6-3 to TRBJ2-5; D perhaps matches TRBD2 (5 bases). Material for sequencing was peripheral blood. CDR3 sequence (DNA): TGTGCCAGCAGTCCCCGCCCGGCGGGCCTAGAGACCCAGTACTTC. Residues: CASSPRPAGLETQYF.